This T cell receptor (beta chain) was identified in a study of blood T cell repertoires in COVID-19. As handled by the study authors: Counts of nucleated cells, estimated from reference gene primer amplification, were obtained. Using immunoSEQ multiplex PCR, the repertoire was profiled, and TCRdb retains in-frame clones only, with some absent. Clone size and the V and J calls come from that table; the DNA yielded D and trimming. This sample has 93,000 or so clones; around nine tenths occur once, and the top ten carry about 15%. V lost 3 bases, J lost 0 bases, and 4 bases stayed unmatched. The CDR3 length is 16 residues. CDR1 is LNHDA and CDR2 is SQIVND in the germline V gene (reference sequence).

The J gene is TRBJ2-1, the V gene TRBV19, with 8 bases aligning to TRBD2. Source material: peripheral blood. This clonotype was sampled from a woman of 80 years or more in a cohort sampled during active COVID-19. The CDR3 sequence: CASSIERGSSYNEQFF. The DNA for the CDR3 is TGTGCCAGTAGTATTGAGCGGGGGAGCTCCTACAATGAGCAGTTCTTC.